One and the same sample provided the 18 T cell receptor beta chains below, sequenced in a study of shared clonotypes between healthy human individuals. Sequencing used immunoSEQ multiplex PCR; TCRdb keeps in-frame clones, though not all of them. The sample carries around 1.6 million clones, nearly 99% recorded once. Sequenced material: naive CD4+ T cells sorted from blood. As for subset: CD45RA+ positively selected. The receptors originated from a man aged 25 to 45 in good health.

The gene calls are TRBV28 and TRBJ2-2, with D tentatively TRBD1 or TRBD2 (5 bases each). Germline V gene data show CDR1 as MDHEN and CDR2 as SYDVKM. V was shortened by 2 bases and J by 4 bases, with 11 bases between the two germline ends. The CDR3 length is 15 residues. CDR3 sequence reads: CASSLRDRPTGELFF. CDR3 nucleotides: TGTGCCAGCAGTTTACGGGACCGCCCCACCGGGGAGCTGTTTTTT.

V and J are TRBV5-6 and TRBJ1-5, with unresolved D. The CDR3 spans 13 residues. V was pared by 2 bases and J by 0 bases, with 3 bases between. From germline, CDR1 is SGHDT and CDR2 YYEEEE. Here the CDR3 reads CASSFSSNQPQHF. Written as DNA, the CDR3 is TGTGCCAGCAGCTTCAGTAGCAATCAGCCCCAGCATTTT.

A note on this clone: Other DNA sequences within the sample encode an identical CDR3. The chain recombines TRBV28 with TRBJ1-2; TRBD1 might be the D (5 bases). Germline assignment: CDR1 MDHEN and CDR2 SYDVKM. This CDR3 contains 13 residues. The V end was cut by 6 bases, the J end by 2 bases, with 10 bases between. This CDR3 is CASRSTGNYGYTF. In DNA form, the CDR3 reads TGTGCCAGCAGGTCTACAGGAAACTATGGCTACACCTTC.

Written as DNA, the CDR3 is TGTGCCACCAGCAGAGAGGGGGGTAGCAATCAGCCCCAGCATTTT. It encodes CATSREGGSNQPQHF. V is TRBV15 and J is TRBJ1-5; a weak D match, TRBD1 (5 bases). The germline CDR1 and CDR2 sequences are LNHNV and YYDKDF (reference sequence). Deletions cut 0 bases from V and 0 bases from J, with 6 bases between. This CDR3 has 15 amino acids.

For this clone: Other DNA sequences within the sample encode an identical CDR3. The V call is TRBV5-1, the J call TRBJ2-2, with D tentatively TRBD1 or TRBD2 (6 bases each). Trimming pared 0 bases from V and 1 base from J, leaving 10 bases between. CDR3 length equals 16 residues. From germline, CDR1 is SGHRS and CDR2 YFSETQ. The CDR3 DNA reads as TGCGCCAGCAGCTTGGTACGGGGGCTGAACACCGGGGAGCTGTTTTTT. Translation gives CASSLVRGLNTGELFF.

V is TRBV18 and J is TRBJ1-1; TRBD1 matches at 7 bases. CDR3 length: 15 residues. J lost 5 bases, V lost 3 bases, and 9 bases had no gene match. The germline CDR1 and CDR2 sequences are KGHSH and LQKENI. This chain's CDR3 is CASSPEGALGTEAFF. As DNA, the CDR3 is TGTGCCAGCTCACCGGAGGGGGCCCTCGGGACTGAAGCTTTCTTT.

The J gene is TRBJ2-5, the V gene TRBV11-2; the match to TRBD2 covers 9 bases. The CDR3 is 16 amino acids. J lost 1 base, V lost 1 base, and 4 bases had no gene match. Germline V gene sequence: CDR1 SGHAT, CDR2 FQNNGV. This CDR3 is CASSLVRGRAQETQYF. CDR3 in DNA: TGTGCCAGCAGCTTAGTTCGCGGGAGGGCCCAAGAGACCCAGTACTTC.

This sequence joins TRBV28 and TRBJ2-1, with TRBD2 matching over 7 bases. V trimming: 7 bases; J trimming: 14 bases; junction bases outside the gene matches: 8. The V gene's germline CDR1 is MDHEN and CDR2 SYDVKM. The length of the CDR3 is 11 residues. The CDR3: CASTPGGREFF. As DNA, the CDR3 is TGTGCCAGCACCCCCGGGGGGAGGGAGTTCTTC.

The chain carries TRBV5-5 and TRBJ2-7; D perhaps matches TRBD1 (6 bases). The CDR3 loop spans 14 amino acids. Trimming shortened V by 4 bases and J by 3 bases, and 14 bases separated the two germline ends. Per the germline V gene, CDR1 is SGHKS and CDR2 is YYEKEE (reference sequence). CDR3 DNA: TGTGCCAGCAGCCACAGGACAGCCAGCTACGAGCAGTACTTC. Its translation: CASSHRTASYEQYF.

J is TRBJ2-1 and V is TRBV9; 7 positions agree with TRBD2. With 0 bases clipped from V and 7 bases from J, the junction kept 13 bases outside the gene matches. The germline V gene encodes CDR1 SGDLS and CDR2 YYNGEE. The CDR3 is 17 residues long. The chain's CDR3 is CASSVDPLSGIQNEQFF. CDR3 in DNA: TGTGCCAGCAGCGTAGACCCCCTGAGCGGGATTCAAAATGAGCAGTTCTTC.

On this clone: At the DNA level, this CDR3 is encoded by other sequences in the same sample as well. The V and J genes are TRBV18 and TRBJ2-3; D ambiguous. Germline V lookup: CDR1 KGHSH, CDR2 LQKENI. The CDR3 sequence is 13 residues long. V was pared by 0 bases and J by 4 bases, with 5 bases between. The CDR3 loop reads CASSPPVADTQYF. The CDR3 bases are TGTGCCAGCTCACCACCCGTAGCAGATACGCAGTATTTT.

The rearrangement joins TRBV19 to TRBJ2-7; the match to TRBD2 covers 9 bases. Germline values: CDR1 LNHDA, CDR2 SQIVND (reference sequence). V shed 2 bases and J 2 bases; nucleotides not matched to a gene: 4. This CDR3 spans 15 amino acids. The CDR3 bases are TGTGCCAGTAGTATATCTAGCGGGATTACCTACGAGCAGTACTTC. This translates into CASSISSGITYEQYF. The variable domain in full, completed from reference TRBV19 and TRBJ2-7, reads DGGITQSPKYLFRKEGQNVTLSCEQNLNHDAMYWYRQDPGQGLRLIYYSQIVNDFQKGDIAEGYSVSREKKESFPLTVTSAQKNPTAFYLCASSISSGITYEQYFGPGTRLTVT.

V and J are TRBV10-2 and TRBJ2-1; D is uncertain. CDR1 is WSHSY and CDR2 is SAAADI in the germline V gene. The CDR3 runs to 15 residues. With 10 bases removed from V and 5 bases from J, the gap between germline ends came to 21 bases. This chain's CDR3 is CANPQNQETHNEQFF. In DNA, the CDR3 is TGCGCCAACCCCCAAAATCAGGAGACGCACAATGAGCAGTTCTTC.

The chain combines TRBV10-2 with TRBJ2-3; 7 nucleotides match TRBD1. The CDR3 spans 16 residues. V lost 7 bases, J lost 0 bases, and 10 bases stayed unmatched. Germline V gene lookup returns CDR1 WSHSY and CDR2 SAAADI. CDR3 protein: CASTRPLGQSTDTQYF. Here the CDR3 DNA reads TGCGCCAGCACCCGACCCCTGGGACAGAGCACAGATACGCAGTATTTT.

This clone was found once. This chain connects TRBV18 to TRBJ2-3; D may be TRBD1 (5 bases). The V end lost 3 bases, the J end lost 6 bases, and 16 bases lay between the germline ends. This CDR3 region has 15 residues. CDR1 is KGHSH, CDR2 LQKENI, per germline. The CDR3 bases are TGTGCCAGCTCACCTACTCCGGCCCCAGGGGATACGCAGTATTTT. It codes for CASSPTPAPGDTQYF.

The chain combines TRBV5-1 with TRBJ2-2; D unresolved. Trimming stripped 6 bases from V and 0 bases from J, with 9 bases between. This CDR3 has 14 amino acids. Germline V gene sequence: CDR1 SGHRS, CDR2 YFSETQ. The DNA of the CDR3 is TGCGCCAGCACTAACAGCGCGAACACCGGGGAGCTGTTTTTT. This codes for CASTNSANTGELFF.

The V gene is TRBV18, the J gene TRBJ2-5; a possible D gene is TRBD1 (5 bases). The CDR3 consists of 17 residues. The V end was cut by 0 bases, the J end by 1 base, with 15 bases between. Germline CDR1 and CDR2: KGHSH and LQKENI. The CDR3 DNA follows: TGTGCCAGCTCACCACCACACGATGCAGGGTTCCAAGAGACCCAGTACTTC. This encodes CASSPPHDAGFQETQYF.

The chain has TRBV7-8 and TRBJ2-1; a possible D gene is TRBD2 (6 bases). The germline V gene encodes CDR1 SGHVS and CDR2 FQNEAQ. The CDR3 totals 14 residues. Trimming removed 0 bases from V and 8 bases from J, with 11 bases in between. CDR3 region: CASSLARLGYEQFF. Here the CDR3 DNA reads TGTGCCAGCAGCTTAGCACGACTAGGCTATGAGCAGTTCTTC. Using reference TRBV7-8 and TRBJ2-1 for the parts outside the CDR3, the full variable domain is GAGVSQSPRYKVAKRGQDVALRCDPISGHVSLFWYQQALGQGPEFLTYFQNEAQLDKSGLPSDRFFAERPEGSVSTLKIQRTQQEDSAVYLCASSLARLGYEQFFGPGTRLTVL.